Listed here are 20 T cell receptor beta chains from one sample, sequenced in a study of OX40 agonist ivuxolimab in advanced cancers. Repertoires were generated with immunoSEQ multiplex PCR, while TCRdb's copy carries only in-frame clones and drops some. The sample carries fewer than 95,000 clones, around 91% recorded once. The sequencing here drew on CD4+ or CD8+ T cells sorted from blood, taken in a trial of the OX40 agonist ivuxolimab. These TCRs come from an adult with an advanced solid tumor such as melanoma, head and neck, liver or kidney cancer.

J is TRBJ2-5 and V is TRBV4-2; D might be TRBD1 (6 bases). From germline, CDR1 is LGHNA and CDR2 YNFKEQ. This CDR3 has 16 residues. Trimming took off 2 bases at V and 2 bases at J, with 15 bases between the two ends. The CDR3 spells CASSQSRGTHQETQYF. CDR3 DNA: TGTGCCAGCAGCCAATCTAGGGGGACACATCAAGAGACCCAGTACTTC.

The CDR3 protein is CASSSRQVYSRETQYF. The CDR3 DNA sequence: TGTGCCAGCAGTTCGCGACAGGTTTACTCTCGAGAGACCCAGTACTTC. The genes are TRBV28 and TRBJ2-5; D is possibly TRBD1 (6 bases). Trimming took 4 bases from V and 4 from J, leaving 19 bases between them. Germline CDR1 MDHEN, CDR2 SYDVKM. The CDR3 totals 16 residues.

The gene calls are TRBV19 and TRBJ2-3; the D gene could be TRBD1 or TRBD2 (5 bases each). This CDR3 is 15 amino acids long. Germline V gene data show CDR1 as LNHDA and CDR2 as SQIVND (reference sequence). Between the trimmed V and J ends, which lost 4 bases and 8 bases, there was a span of 19 bases. CDR3 coding DNA: TGTGCCAGTAGTAGGCAGGGACCGGATTGGGGTACGCAGTATTTT. The encoded protein is CASSRQGPDWGTQYF.

The V gene is TRBV11-3, the J gene TRBJ2-3; D may be TRBD1 (7 bases). The CDR3 consists of 15 residues. The ends were cut back, 5 bases at V and 7 bases at J, with 19 bases in the middle. Germline-derived CDR1 and CDR2 are SGHNT and YENEEA. CDR3 residues: CASSRDSQWDYTQYF. In DNA, the CDR3 is TGTGCCAGCAGCCGGGACAGCCAGTGGGACTATACGCAGTATTTT.

The chain uses TRBV18 and TRBJ1-5, with D hard to call. The germline V gene encodes CDR1 KGHSH and CDR2 LQKENI. The V and J ends lost 3 bases and 7 bases respectively, with 16 bases between them. This CDR3 is built from 15 residues. Written as DNA, the CDR3 is TGTGCCAGCTCACCCGGCGTGATGAATGGACAGCCCCAGCATTTT. This gives the protein CASSPGVMNGQPQHF.

The V gene is TRBV7-8, the J gene TRBJ1-5; D is perhaps TRBD1 (5 bases). The CDR3 is 19 amino acids. In germline, CDR1 is SGHVS, CDR2 FQNEAQ. V was pared by 3 bases and J by 1 base, with 22 bases between. CDR3 protein: CASSFWGRGVYPSNQPQHF. CDR3 sequence (DNA): TGTGCCAGCAGCTTCTGGGGACGGGGCGTTTATCCGAGCAATCAGCCCCAGCATTTT.

This chain uses TRBV28 with TRBJ1-6; the D gene is possibly TRBD1 (5 bases). This CDR3 contains 13 residues. The germline CDR1 and CDR2 sequences are MDHEN and SYDVKM. V gave up 1 base and J gave up 12 bases, with 10 bases separating them. CDR3 amino acids: CASSLFGGGPLHF. The CDR3 DNA reads as TGTGCCAGCAGTTTATTCGGGGGGGGACCCCTCCACTTT.

The chain couples TRBV7-3 to TRBJ1-3; TRBD1 matches at 7 bases. The CDR3 covers 17 residues. After removal of 5 bases from V and 0 bases from J, the junction contained 10 bases not matched to a gene. Germline V gene data show CDR1 as SGHTA and CDR2 as FQGTGA. This CDR3 is CASSPPGQLFSGNTIYF. The CDR3 DNA reads TGTGCCAGCAGCCCACCGGGACAGCTTTTCTCTGGAAACACCATATATTTT.

The chain joins TRBV18 to TRBJ2-7; 11 positions match TRBD2. V shed 2 bases, J shed 3 bases, and the junction held 9 bases outside the gene matches. Germline CDR1 reads KGHSH; CDR2 reads LQKENI. There are 17 residues in the CDR3. CDR3 in amino acids: CASSPSLAGGGGYEQYF. CDR3 DNA sequence: TGTGCCAGCTCACCATCTCTAGCGGGAGGAGGGGGCTACGAGCAGTACTTC.

V gene TRBV7-2 combines with J gene TRBJ2-6; tentative D call: TRBD1 (5 bases). This CDR3 is built from 16 residues. Trimming left V 6 bases short and J 0 bases short, with 12 bases between. Germline CDR1 reads SGHTA; CDR2 reads FQGNSA. The CDR3 region is CASSSPGASGANVLTF. The CDR3 DNA sequence: TGTGCCAGCAGTTCTCCTGGGGCCTCTGGGGCCAACGTCCTGACTTTC.

This chain connects TRBV5-6 to TRBJ2-5; perhaps TRBD2 as D (6 bases). The better agreement between TRBJ2-7 and the DNA end casts doubt on the J call. The germline CDR1 and CDR2 sequences are SGHDT and YYEEEE. The CDR3 spans 14 residues. The CDR3 spells CASSAGGGSYEQYF. As DNA, the CDR3 is TGTGCCAGCAGCGCCGGTGGGGGGTCCTACGAGCAGTACTTC.

The J gene is TRBJ2-7, the V gene TRBV29-1; the D is unclear. There are 13 residues in the CDR3. Trimming removed 7 bases at V and 2 bases at J, with 15 bases between. Germline V CDR1 and CDR2: SQVTM, ANQGSEA. The CDR3 DNA reads TGCAGCGGGCTGGACCTTCTAACCTACGAGCAGTACTTC. Translating gives CSGLDLLTYEQYF.

The V gene is TRBV10-3, the J gene TRBJ1-2; D perhaps matches TRBD1 (6 bases). The CDR3 has 13 residues. Germline values: CDR1 ENHRY, CDR2 SYGVKD. Trimming pared 4 bases from V and 8 bases from J, leaving 14 bases between. The chain's CDR3 is CAISANNRDGYTF. The CDR3 nucleotides are TGTGCCATCAGTGCTAACAACAGGGACGGCTACACCTTC.

For this clone: The junction does not match germline at one end; this may be a read error. V and J are TRBV5-1 and TRBJ2-6; D is possibly TRBD1 (6 bases). The germline V gene has CDR1 SGHRS and CDR2 YFSETQ. The CDR3 contains 15 residues. In DNA, the CDR3 is TGCGCCAGCAGTTTGGGGGCTTCCGGGGCCAACGTCCTGACTTTC. This encodes CASSLGASGANVLTF.

The chain combines TRBV7-2 with TRBJ1-1; no firm D call. Germline V CDR1 and CDR2: SGHTA, FQGNSA. This CDR3 comprises 13 residues. Deletions cut 5 bases from V and 0 bases from J, with 7 bases between. The CDR3 region has the DNA TGTGCCAGCAGCGAACACCTGAACACTGAAGCTTTCTTT. Translation: CASSEHLNTEAFF.

This chain joins TRBV7-9 and TRBJ2-2, with TRBD2 matching 12 bases. Germline values: CDR1 SEHNR, CDR2 FQNEAQ (reference sequence). The length of the CDR3 is 17 residues. J lost 6 bases, V lost 5 bases, and 10 bases had no gene match. The CDR3 coding sequence is TGTGCCAGCAGCCTGGGACTAGCGGGCCCGGTAGCCGGGGAGCTGTTTTTT. It specifies CASSLGLAGPVAGELFF.

This chain joins TRBV28 and TRBJ2-7; D is unresolved. This CDR3 is built from 14 residues. V lost 6 bases to trimming and J lost 2 bases, with 14 bases between them. Germline V gives CDR1 MDHEN, CDR2 SYDVKM. The CDR3 nucleotides read TGTGCCAGCAGCCTCGTGCAGGCTGCCTACGAGCAGTACTTC. Protein product: CASSLVQAAYEQYF.

The chain links TRBV11-2 to TRBJ1-3; no clear D gene. V was shortened by 3 bases and J by 0 bases, with 12 bases between the two germline ends. This CDR3 has 16 amino acids. Germline-derived CDR1 and CDR2 are SGHAT and FQNNGV. CDR3 DNA sequence: TGTGCCAGCAGCTTCGAACTCCCGAGCTCTGGAAACACCATATATTTT. It encodes CASSFELPSSGNTIYF.

The chain has TRBV4-2 and TRBJ2-1; the D gene could be TRBD1 or TRBD2 (5 bases each). V lost 4 bases, J lost 7 bases, and 20 bases lay in between. The CDR3 is made up of 16 amino acids. Germline V gene data show CDR1 as LGHNA and CDR2 as YNFKEQ. This CDR3 is CASSPNRRFRRNEQFF. The DNA for the CDR3 is TGTGCCAGCAGCCCGAACAGGAGGTTTCGTAGAAATGAGCAGTTCTTC.

This chain joins TRBV29-1 and TRBJ2-7, with D perhaps matching TRBD1 (7 bases). The CDR3 is made up of 14 amino acids. Germline V CDR1 and CDR2: SQVTM, ANQGSEA. The V and J ends lost 5 bases and 2 bases respectively, with 16 bases between them. The CDR3 region is CSVLGGTAAYEQYF. Here the CDR3 DNA reads TGCAGCGTTCTAGGGGGGACAGCAGCCTACGAGCAGTACTTC.